The clone carrying this TCR beta chain appeared a few times. The target antigen is unknown. The source of the sample is a study of cytomegalovirus exposure and HLA in healthy donors. Study background: The early release's HLA-typed donors yielded roughly 85 million unique TCRs.

The study, taken as a whole, reports: Data from an earlier analysis indicated that most TCR beta V segments were productive either about 87% or about 30% of the time. Most of the CMV-associated TCR beta chains (in a later analysis) appeared to be HLA-restricted.

PCR was performed using 60 Vbeta and 13 Jbeta primers. TCRdb's table, derived via immunoSEQ multiplex PCR, lists solely in-frame clones and lacks some. Here the sample spans 90,000 to 120,000 clones, roughly 71% being singletons. This CDR3 is built from 15 residues. CDR1 and CDR2 (germline): MNHEY, SVGAGI. Germline trimming cut 6 bases from V and 0 bases from J; bases unmatched to any gene: 6. This rearrangement joins TRBV6-5 to TRBJ2-7, with 9 bases that match TRBD1. The sequenced sample consisted of PBMCs. The receptor was isolated from a man aged 35-49 years in good health and CMV-seropositive. For the CDR3, the DNA is TGTGCCAGCAGGCGGTCGGACAGGGGCTCCTACGAGCAGTACTTC. Its translation is CASRRSDRGSYEQYF.